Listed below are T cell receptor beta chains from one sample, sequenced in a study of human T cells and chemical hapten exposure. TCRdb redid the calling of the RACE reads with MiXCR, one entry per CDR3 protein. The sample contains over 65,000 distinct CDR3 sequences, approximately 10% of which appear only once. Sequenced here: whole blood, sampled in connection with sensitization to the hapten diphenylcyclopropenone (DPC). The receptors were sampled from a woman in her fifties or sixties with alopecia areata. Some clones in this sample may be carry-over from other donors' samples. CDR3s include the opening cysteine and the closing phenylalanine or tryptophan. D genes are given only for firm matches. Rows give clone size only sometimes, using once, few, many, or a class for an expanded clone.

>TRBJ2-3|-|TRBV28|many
TGTGCCAGCAGTTTCGGGTATAGCACAGATACGCAGTATTTT
CASSFGYSTDTQYF
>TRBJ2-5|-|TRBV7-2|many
TGTGCCAGCAGCTTGTCGAACTTGCAAGAGACCCAGTACTTC
CASSLSNLQETQYF
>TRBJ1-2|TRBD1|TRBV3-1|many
TGTGCCAGCAGCCTGGGACAGACTAACTATGGCTACACCTTC
CASSLGQTNYGYTF
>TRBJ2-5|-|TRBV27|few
TGTGCCAGCAGTTCCTCGGGGTCGAAAGAGACCCAGTACTTC
CASSSSGSKETQYF
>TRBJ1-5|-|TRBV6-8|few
TGTGCCAGCACCGCCGCCGAAGGGGAGGTGAGCAATCAGCCCCAGCATTTT
CASTAAEGEVSNQPQHF
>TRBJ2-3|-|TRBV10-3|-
TGTGCCCTCAGCTCAGAGAAGCACTCAGATACGCAGTATTTT
CALSSEKHSDTQYF
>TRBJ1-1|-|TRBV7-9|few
TGTGCCAGCAGGGCGGTTAGGCGGGATGAAGCTTTCTTT
CASRAVRRDEAFF
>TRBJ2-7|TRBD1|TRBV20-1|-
TGCAGTGCAAGGACAGGGCCGTCCTACGAGCAGTACTTC
CSARTGPSYEQYF
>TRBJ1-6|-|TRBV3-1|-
TGTGCCAGCAGCCATCCCGGTGGGTCACCCCTCCACTTT
CASSHPGGSPLHF
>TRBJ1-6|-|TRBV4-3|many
TGCGCCAGCAGCCAAGAAAGTGGGGGTTCCTATAATTCACCCCTCCACTTT
CASSQESGGSYNSPLHF
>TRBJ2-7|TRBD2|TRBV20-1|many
TGCAGTGCCTCGGGTAGCGGGGACGAGCAGTACTTC
CSASGSGDEQYF
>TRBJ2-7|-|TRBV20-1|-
TGCAGTGCTCCAGGGAGTCACGAGCAGTACTTC
CSAPGSHEQYF
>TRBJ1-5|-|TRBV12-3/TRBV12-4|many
TGTGCCAGCAGCCTATCAAATAGCAATCAGCCCCAGCATTTT
CASSLSNSNQPQHF
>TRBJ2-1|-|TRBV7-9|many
TGTGCCAGCAGCTTCACCCGTGAGCGGGCTGAGCAGTTCTTC
CASSFTRERAEQFF
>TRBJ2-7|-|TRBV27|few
TGTGCCAGCAGTTTAAATACGGGGCCCCCCTACGAGCAGTACTTC
CASSLNTGPPYEQYF
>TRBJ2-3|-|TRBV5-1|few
TGCGCCAGCAGCTTGGTTCTGCGGTCCAGCACAGATACGCAGTATTTT
CASSLVLRSSTDTQYF
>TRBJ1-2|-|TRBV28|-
TGTGCCAGCAGTACCCCCTATGGCTACACCTTC
CASSTPYGYTF
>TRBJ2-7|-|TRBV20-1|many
TGCAGTGCTGCCGACCCAACCCTATTAGGGCAGTACTTC
CSAADPTLLGQYF
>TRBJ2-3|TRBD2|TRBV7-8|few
TGTGCCAGCAGCCTAAAGGGGACTAGCGGGAGAAATACGCAGTATTTT
CASSLKGTSGRNTQYF
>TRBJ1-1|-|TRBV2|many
TGTGCCAGCAGGCCCTTGGGGGGGACGCTCATTAAAGCTTTCTTT
CASRPLGGTLIKAFF
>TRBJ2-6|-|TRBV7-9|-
TGTGCTACCGGCTACTCTGGGGCCAACGTCCTGACTTTC
CATGYSGANVLTF
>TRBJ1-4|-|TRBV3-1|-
TGTGCCAGCAGCCAACGAGACAATGAAAAACTGTTTTTT
CASSQRDNEKLFF
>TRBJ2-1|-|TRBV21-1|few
TGTGCCAGCAGCAAAGCGCTCTGGAGCTCCTACAATGAGCAGTTCTTC
CASSKALWSSYNEQFF
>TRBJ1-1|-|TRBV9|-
TGTGCCAGCAGCGTATCCAGGTCGAGGACTGAAGCTTTCTTT
CASSVSRSRTEAFF
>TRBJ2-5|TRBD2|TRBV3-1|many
TGTGCCAGCAGCGGGAGGGTCCTTGGTACCCAAGAGACCCAGTACTTC
CASSGRVLGTQETQYF
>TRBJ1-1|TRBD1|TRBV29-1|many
TGCAGCGTTGCAGGACAGGGGAACACTGAAGCTTTCTTT
CSVAGQGNTEAFF
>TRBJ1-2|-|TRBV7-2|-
TGTGCCAGCAGCTTAACATCCTCTAACTATGGCTACACCTTC
CASSLTSSNYGYTF
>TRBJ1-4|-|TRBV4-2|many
TGTGCCAGCAGCCAAGCGGTGCCAATCAATAATGAAAAACTGTTTTTT
CASSQAVPINNEKLFF
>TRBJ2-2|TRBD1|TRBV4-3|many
TGCGCCAGCAGTCAACAAAATATCGGATCAGGCAGGGGGAGAACCGGGGAGCTGTTTTTT
CASSQQNIGSGRGRTGELFF
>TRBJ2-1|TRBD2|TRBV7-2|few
TGTGCCAGCAGCCCGCGAACCGGACTAGCGGAGCAGTTCTTC
CASSPRTGLAEQFF
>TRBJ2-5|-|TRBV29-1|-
TGCAGCGCTTTGGGGGGAGGAGCCCAGTACTTC
CSALGGGAQYF
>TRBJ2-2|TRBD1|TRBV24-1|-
TGTGCCACCAGTGATTCGCCGGGACAGGGGAACACCGGGGAGCTGTTTTTT
CATSDSPGQGNTGELFF
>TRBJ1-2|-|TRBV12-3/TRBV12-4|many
TGTGCCAGCAGTTTTGAGGGCTACACCTTC
CASSFEGYTF